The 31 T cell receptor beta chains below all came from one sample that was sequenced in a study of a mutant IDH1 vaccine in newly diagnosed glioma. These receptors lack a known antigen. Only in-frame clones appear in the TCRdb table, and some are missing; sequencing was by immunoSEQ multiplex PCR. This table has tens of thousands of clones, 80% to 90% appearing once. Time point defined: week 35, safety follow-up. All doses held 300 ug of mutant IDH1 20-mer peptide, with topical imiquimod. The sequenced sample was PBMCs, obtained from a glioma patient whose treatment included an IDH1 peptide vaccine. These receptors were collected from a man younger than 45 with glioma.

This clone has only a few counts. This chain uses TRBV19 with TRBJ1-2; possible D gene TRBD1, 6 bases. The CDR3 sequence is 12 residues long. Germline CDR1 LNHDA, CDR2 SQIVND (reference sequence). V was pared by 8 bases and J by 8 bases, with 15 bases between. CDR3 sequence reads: CASSWTAGGYTF. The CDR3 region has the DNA TGTGCCAGTTCTTGGACAGCGGGAGGCTACACCTTC.

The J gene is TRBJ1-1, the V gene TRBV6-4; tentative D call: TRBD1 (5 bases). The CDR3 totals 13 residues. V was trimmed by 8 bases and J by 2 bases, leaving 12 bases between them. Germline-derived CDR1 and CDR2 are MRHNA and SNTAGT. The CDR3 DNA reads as TGTGCCAGCTCCGGGACTAGCAACACTGAAGCTTTCTTT. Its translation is CASSGTSNTEAFF.

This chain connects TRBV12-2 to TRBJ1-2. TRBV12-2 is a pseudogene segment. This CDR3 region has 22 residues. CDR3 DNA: TGTGCAAGTCGCTTAGGAGATACACCACCGGAGACGAGGTCTAGTCCGAACTATGGCTACACCTTC. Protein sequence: CASRLGDTPPETRSSPNYGYTF.

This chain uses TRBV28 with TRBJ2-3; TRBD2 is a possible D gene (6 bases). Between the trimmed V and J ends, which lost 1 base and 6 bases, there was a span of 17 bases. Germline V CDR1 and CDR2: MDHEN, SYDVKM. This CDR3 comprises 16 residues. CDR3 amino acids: CASSLSGGSFFDTQYF. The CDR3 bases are TGTGCCAGCAGTTTATCCGGGGGTAGCTTCTTCGATACGCAGTATTTT.

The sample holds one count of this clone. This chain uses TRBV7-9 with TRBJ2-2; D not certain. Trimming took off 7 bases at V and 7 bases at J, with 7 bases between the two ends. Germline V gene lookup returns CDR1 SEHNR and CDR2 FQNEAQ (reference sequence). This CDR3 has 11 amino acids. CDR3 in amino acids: CASKDNGELFF. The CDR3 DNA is TGTGCCAGCAAAGACAACGGGGAGCTGTTTTTT.

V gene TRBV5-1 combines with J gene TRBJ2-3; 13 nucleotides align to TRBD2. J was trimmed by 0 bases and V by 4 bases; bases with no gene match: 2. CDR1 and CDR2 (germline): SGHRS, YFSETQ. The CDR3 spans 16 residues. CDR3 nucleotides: TGCGCCAGCAGCAGGGGACTAGCGGGGAGCACAGATACGCAGTATTTT. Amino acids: CASSRGLAGSTDTQYF.

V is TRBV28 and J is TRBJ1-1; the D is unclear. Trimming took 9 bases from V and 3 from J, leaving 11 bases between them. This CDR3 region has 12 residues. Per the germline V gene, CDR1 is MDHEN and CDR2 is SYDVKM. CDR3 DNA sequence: TGTGCCAGTTGTCTGGTATACACTGAAGCTTTCTTT. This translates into CASCLVYTEAFF.

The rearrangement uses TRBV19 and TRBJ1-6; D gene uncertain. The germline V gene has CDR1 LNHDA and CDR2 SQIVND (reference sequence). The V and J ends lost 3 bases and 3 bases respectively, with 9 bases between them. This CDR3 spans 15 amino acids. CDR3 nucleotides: TGTGCCAGTAGTATTGCTGGGTTCTATAATTCACCCCTCCACTTT. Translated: CASSIAGFYNSPLHF.

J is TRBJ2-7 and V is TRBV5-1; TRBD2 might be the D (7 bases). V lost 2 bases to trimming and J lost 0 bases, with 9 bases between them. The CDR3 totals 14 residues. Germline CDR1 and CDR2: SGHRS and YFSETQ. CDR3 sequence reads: CASSFAGASYEQYF. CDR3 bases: TGCGCCAGCAGCTTTGCGGGGGCCTCCTACGAGCAGTACTTC.

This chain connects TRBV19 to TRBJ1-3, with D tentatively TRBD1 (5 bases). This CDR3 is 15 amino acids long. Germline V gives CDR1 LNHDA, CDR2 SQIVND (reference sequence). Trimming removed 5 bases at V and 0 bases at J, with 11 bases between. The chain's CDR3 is CASSVGPDSGNTIYF. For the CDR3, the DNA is TGTGCCAGTAGTGTGGGGCCGGACTCTGGAAACACCATATATTTT.

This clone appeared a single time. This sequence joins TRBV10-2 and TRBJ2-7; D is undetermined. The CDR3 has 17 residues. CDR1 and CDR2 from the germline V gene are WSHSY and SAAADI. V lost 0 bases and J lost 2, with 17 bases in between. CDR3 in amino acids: CASSESDSRLDTYEQYF. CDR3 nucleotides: TGCGCCAGCAGTGAGTCGGATTCCCGGTTGGATACCTACGAGCAGTACTTC.

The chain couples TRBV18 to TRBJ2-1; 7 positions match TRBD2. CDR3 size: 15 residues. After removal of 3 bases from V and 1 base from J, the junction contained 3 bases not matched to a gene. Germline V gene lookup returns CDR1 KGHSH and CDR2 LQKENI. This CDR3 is CASSPPGLSYNEQFF. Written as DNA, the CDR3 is TGTGCCAGCTCACCGCCGGGACTATCCTACAATGAGCAGTTCTTC.

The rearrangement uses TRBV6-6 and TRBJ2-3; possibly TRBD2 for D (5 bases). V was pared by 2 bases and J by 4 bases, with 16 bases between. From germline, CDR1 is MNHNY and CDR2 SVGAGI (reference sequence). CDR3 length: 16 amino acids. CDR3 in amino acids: CASSYGRFLFSDTQYF. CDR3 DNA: TGTGCCAGCAGTTACGGGAGATTTCTGTTCTCAGATACGCAGTATTTT.

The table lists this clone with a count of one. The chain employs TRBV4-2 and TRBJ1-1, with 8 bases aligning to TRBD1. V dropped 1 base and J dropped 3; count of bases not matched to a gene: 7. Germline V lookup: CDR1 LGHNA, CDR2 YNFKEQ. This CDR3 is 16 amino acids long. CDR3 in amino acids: CASSQGRAGGHTEAFF. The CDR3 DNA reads TGTGCCAGCAGCCAAGGTCGCGCAGGGGGCCACACTGAAGCTTTCTTT.

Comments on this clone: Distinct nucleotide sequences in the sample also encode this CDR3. The CDR3 reads CATSRGTGGRNQPQHF. The CDR3 bases are TGTGCCACCAGCAGAGGGACAGGGGGCAGGAATCAGCCCCAGCATTTT. This chain connects TRBV15 to TRBJ1-5, with 11 bases lining up with TRBD1. The germline V gene encodes CDR1 LNHNV and CDR2 YYDKDF (reference sequence). The CDR3 loop spans 16 amino acids. Losses at the gene ends were 1 base for V and 4 bases for J; bases not matched to a gene: 3.

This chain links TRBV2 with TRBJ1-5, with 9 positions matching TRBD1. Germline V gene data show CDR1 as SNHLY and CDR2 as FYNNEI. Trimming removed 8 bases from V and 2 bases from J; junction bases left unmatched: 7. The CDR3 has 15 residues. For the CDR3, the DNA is TGTGCCAGCCGGGACAGGGATTTGGGCAATCAGCCCCAGCATTTT. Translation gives CASRDRDLGNQPQHF.

This CDR3 reads CASSLEPRESYGYTF. In nucleotides, the CDR3 is TGCGCCAGCAGCTTGGAACCTAGGGAAAGCTATGGCTACACCTTC. This chain links TRBV5-1 with TRBJ1-2; D is undetermined. Germline CDR1 is SGHRS and CDR2 is YFSETQ. The CDR3 totals 15 residues. The germline V and J ends were trimmed by 0 bases and 4 bases, with 13 bases remaining between them.

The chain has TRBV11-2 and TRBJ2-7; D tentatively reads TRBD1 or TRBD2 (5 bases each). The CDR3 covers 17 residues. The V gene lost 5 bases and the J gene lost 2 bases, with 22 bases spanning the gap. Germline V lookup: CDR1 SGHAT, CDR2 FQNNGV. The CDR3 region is CASSPLLGGGGTYEQYF. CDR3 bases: TGTGCCAGCAGCCCGCTCCTGGGTGGTGGGGGAACCTACGAGCAGTACTTC. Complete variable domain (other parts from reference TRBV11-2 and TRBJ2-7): EAGVAQSPRYKIIEKRQSVAFWCNPISGHATLYWYQQILGQGPKLLIQFQNNGVVDDSQLPKDRFSAERLKGVDSTLKIQPAKLEDSAVYLCASSPLLGGGGTYEQYFGPGTRLTVT.

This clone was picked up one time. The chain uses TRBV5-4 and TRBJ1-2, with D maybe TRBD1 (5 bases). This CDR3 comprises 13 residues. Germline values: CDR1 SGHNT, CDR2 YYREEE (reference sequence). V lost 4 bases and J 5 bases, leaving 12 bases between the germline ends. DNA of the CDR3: TGTGCCAGCAGCCATGGGACGGTTTATGGCTACACCTTC. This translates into CASSHGTVYGYTF.

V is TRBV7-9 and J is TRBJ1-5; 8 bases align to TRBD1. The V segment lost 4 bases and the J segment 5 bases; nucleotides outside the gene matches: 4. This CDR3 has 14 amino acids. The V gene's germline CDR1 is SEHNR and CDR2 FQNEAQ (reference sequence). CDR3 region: CASSSGQGHQPQHF. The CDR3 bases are TGTGCCAGCAGCTCAGGACAGGGCCATCAGCCCCAGCATTTT.

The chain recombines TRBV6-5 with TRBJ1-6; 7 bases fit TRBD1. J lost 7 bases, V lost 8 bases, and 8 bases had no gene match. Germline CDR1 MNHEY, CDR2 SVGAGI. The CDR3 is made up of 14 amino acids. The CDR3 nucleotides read TGTGCCAGCGACAGGGCCATGGGGAATTCACCCCTCCACTTT. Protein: CASDRAMGNSPLHF.

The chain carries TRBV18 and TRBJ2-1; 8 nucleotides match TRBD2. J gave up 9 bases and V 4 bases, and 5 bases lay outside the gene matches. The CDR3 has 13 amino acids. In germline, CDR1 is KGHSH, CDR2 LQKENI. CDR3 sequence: CASSRSGVGEQFF. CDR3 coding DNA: TGTGCCAGCTCACGTAGCGGGGTGGGTGAGCAGTTCTTC.

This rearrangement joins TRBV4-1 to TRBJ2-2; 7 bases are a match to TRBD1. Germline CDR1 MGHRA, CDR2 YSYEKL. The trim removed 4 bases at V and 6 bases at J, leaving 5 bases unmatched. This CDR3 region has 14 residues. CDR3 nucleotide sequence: TGCGCCAGCAGCCCCGGACAGGCGGCCGGGGAGCTGTTTTTT. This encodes CASSPGQAAGELFF.

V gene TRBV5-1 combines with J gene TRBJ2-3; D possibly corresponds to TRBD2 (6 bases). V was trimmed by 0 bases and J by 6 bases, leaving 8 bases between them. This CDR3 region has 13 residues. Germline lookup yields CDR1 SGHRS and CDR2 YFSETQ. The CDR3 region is CASSLGGVDTQYF. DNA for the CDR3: TGCGCCAGCAGCTTGGGCGGGGTGGATACGCAGTATTTT. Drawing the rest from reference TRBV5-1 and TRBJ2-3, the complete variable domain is KAGVTQTPRYLIKTRGQQVTLSCSPISGHRSVSWYQQTPGQGLQFLFEYFSETQRNKGNFPGRFSGRQFSNSRSEMNVSTLELGDSALYLCASSLGGVDTQYFGPGTRLTVL.

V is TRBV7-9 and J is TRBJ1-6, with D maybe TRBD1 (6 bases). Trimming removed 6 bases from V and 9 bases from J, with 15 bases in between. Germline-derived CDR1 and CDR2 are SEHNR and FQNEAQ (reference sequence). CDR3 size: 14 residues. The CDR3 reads CASSRQERTSPLHF. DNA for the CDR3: TGTGCCAGCAGTCGACAGGAACGTACTTCACCCCTCCACTTT.

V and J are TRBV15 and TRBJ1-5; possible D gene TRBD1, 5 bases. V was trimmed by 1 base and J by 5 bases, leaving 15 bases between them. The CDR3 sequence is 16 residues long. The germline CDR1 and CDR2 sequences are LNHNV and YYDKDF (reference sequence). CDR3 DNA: TGTGCCACCAGCAGAGGAGTCCGGGGGAGATATCAGCCCCAGCATTTT. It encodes CATSRGVRGRYQPQHF.

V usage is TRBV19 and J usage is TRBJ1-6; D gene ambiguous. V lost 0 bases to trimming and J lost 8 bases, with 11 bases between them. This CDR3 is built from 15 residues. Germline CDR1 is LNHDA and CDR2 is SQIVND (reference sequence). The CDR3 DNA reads TGTGCCAGTAGTATAGAACCCCGGGGATATTCACCCCTCCACTTT. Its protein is CASSIEPRGYSPLHF.

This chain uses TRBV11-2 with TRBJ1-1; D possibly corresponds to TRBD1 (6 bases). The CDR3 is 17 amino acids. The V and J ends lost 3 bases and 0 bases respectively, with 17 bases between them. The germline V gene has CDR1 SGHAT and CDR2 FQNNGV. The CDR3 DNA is TGTGCCAGCAGCTTTGGCCCCGAGGGGGTAATGAACACTGAAGCTTTCTTT. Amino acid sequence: CASSFGPEGVMNTEAFF.

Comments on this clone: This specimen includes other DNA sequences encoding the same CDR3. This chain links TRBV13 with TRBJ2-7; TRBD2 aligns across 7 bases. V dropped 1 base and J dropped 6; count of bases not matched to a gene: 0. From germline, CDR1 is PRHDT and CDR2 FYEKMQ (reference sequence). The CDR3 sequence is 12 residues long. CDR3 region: CASSLAGGEQYF. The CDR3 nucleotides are TGTGCCAGCAGCTTAGCGGGGGGCGAGCAGTACTTC.

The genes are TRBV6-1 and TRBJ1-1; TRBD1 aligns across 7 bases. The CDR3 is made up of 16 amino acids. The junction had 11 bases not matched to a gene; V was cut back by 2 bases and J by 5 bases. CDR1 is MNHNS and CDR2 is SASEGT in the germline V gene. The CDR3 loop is CASSEPGQPLGTEAFF. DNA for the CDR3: TGTGCCAGCAGTGAACCGGGACAGCCGCTGGGGACTGAAGCTTTCTTT.

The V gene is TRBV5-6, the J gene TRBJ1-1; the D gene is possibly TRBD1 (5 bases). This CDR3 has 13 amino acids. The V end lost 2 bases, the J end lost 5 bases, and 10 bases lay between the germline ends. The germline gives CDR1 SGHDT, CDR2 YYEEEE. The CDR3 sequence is CASSFGGRTEAFF. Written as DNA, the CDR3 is TGTGCCAGCAGCTTCGGGGGTAGGACTGAAGCTTTCTTT.